This TCR beta chain emerged from a study of response to subunit inactivated influenza vaccine. TCRdb re-called the RT-PCR reads through MiXCR, storing one row per CDR3 protein. The sample yields a few hundred thousand distinct CDR3 sequences, approximately 11% seen once. The data were also submitted as part of a second study, on T cells expressing NK-cell markers. As that study records: TCR beta cDNA was made by 5'RACE template switching with UMIs.

Sequenced material: PBMCs from blood, taken on the day of vaccination. The source of this sequence is a man in his forties or fifties who received an inactivated influenza vaccine.

In nucleotides, the CDR3 is TGTGCCAGTAGGCAAGACAGGGGCCTGAGCTCCTACAATGAGCAGTTCTTC. Its translation: CASRQDRGLSSYNEQFF. The chain links TRBV19 to TRBJ2-1, with 8 bases that match TRBD1. Germline values: CDR1 LNHDA, CDR2 SQIVND (reference sequence). This CDR3 has 17 amino acids. V was pared by 6 bases and J by 0 bases, with 10 bases of the junction left unmatched. Using reference TRBV19 and TRBJ2-1 for the parts outside the CDR3, the full variable domain is DGGITQSPKYLFRKEGQNVTLSCEQNLNHDAMYWYRQDPGQGLRLIYYSQIVNDFQKGDIAEGYSVSREKKESFPLTVTSAQKNPTAFYLCASRQDRGLSSYNEQFFGPGTRLTVL.